A single sample is the source of the 26 T cell receptor beta chains below, sequenced in a study of blood T cell repertoires in COVID-19. Sequenced by immunoSEQ multiplex PCR; TCRdb stores in-frame clones only, minus some. The table shows about 150,000 clones, with 88% occurring only once. Sequencing was done on a sample of peripheral blood. These receptors were taken from a man aged 45-65 years who had recovered from COVID-19.

V gene TRBV27 combines with J gene TRBJ1-6; no definite D call. CDR3 size: 14 residues. Germline CDR1 and CDR2: MNHEY and SMNVEV (reference sequence). Trimming shortened V by 3 bases and J by 10 bases, and 13 bases separated the two germline ends. The CDR3 here is CASSFPGKGSPLHF. The CDR3 nucleotides read TGTGCCAGCAGTTTTCCGGGGAAGGGCTCACCCCTCCACTTT.

The rearrangement uses TRBV27 and TRBJ2-7; D ambiguous. CDR3 length: 17 residues. In germline, CDR1 is MNHEY, CDR2 SMNVEV (reference sequence). The V gene lost 5 bases and the J gene lost 0 bases, with 20 bases spanning the gap. The DNA of the CDR3 is TGTGCCAGCAGTCCACGAGGCTTGCGCGCCCACTCCTACGAGCAGTACTTC. Translating it yields CASSPRGLRAHSYEQYF.

V gene TRBV6-6 combines with J gene TRBJ1-3, with D perhaps matching TRBD1 (6 bases). Looked up from germline, CDR1 is MNHNY and CDR2 is SVGAGI (reference sequence). CDR3 length: 15 residues. With 2 bases removed from V and 2 bases from J, the gap between germline ends came to 10 bases. The CDR3 nucleotides read TGTGCCAGCAGTTACAGTTCAGGGGCTGGAAACACCATATATTTT. Encoded protein: CASSYSSGAGNTIYF.

The CDR3 loop reads CASSPGTGNADTQYF. The CDR3 region has the DNA TGTGCCAGCAGCCCAGGGACAGGGAACGCAGATACGCAGTATTTT. The chain employs TRBV6-4 and TRBJ2-3, with TRBD1 matching over 9 bases. Looked up from germline, CDR1 is MRHNA and CDR2 is SNTAGT. This CDR3 region has 15 residues. Losses at the gene ends were 6 bases for V and 4 bases for J; bases not matched to a gene: 8.

The chain is built from TRBV5-1 and TRBJ2-5; TRBD1 matches 8 bases. Germline loops: CDR1 SGHRS, CDR2 YFSETQ. This CDR3 has 15 amino acids. V was clipped by 4 bases and J by 1 base; unmatched bases: 6. The CDR3 here is CASSAGTGGQETQYF. DNA of the CDR3: TGCGCCAGCAGCGCGGGAACAGGGGGCCAAGAGACCCAGTACTTC.

The V and J genes are TRBV7-2 and TRBJ1-4; D is uncertain. CDR1 is SGHTA, CDR2 FQGNSA, per germline. The CDR3 covers 15 residues. Trimming removed 5 bases from V and 0 bases from J, with 10 bases in between. The DNA for the CDR3 is TGTGCCAGCAGCCCCAACAGTCCAACTAATGAAAAACTGTTTTTT. It codes for CASSPNSPTNEKLFF.

The rearrangement joins TRBV11-2 to TRBJ2-3; 10 bases are shared with TRBD2. The V segment lost 1 base and the J segment 0 bases; nucleotides outside the gene matches: 4. The CDR3 consists of 17 residues. CDR1 and CDR2 from the germline V gene are SGHAT and FQNNGV. The CDR3 loop reads CASSLGLAGVSTDTQYF. CDR3 bases: TGTGCCAGCAGCTTAGGTCTAGCGGGGGTTAGCACAGATACGCAGTATTTT.

This chain uses TRBV27 with TRBJ1-4; D gene uncertain. Trimming stripped 3 bases from V and 4 bases from J, with 18 bases between. CDR1 and CDR2 from the germline V gene are MNHEY and SMNVEV (reference sequence). The CDR3 consists of 17 residues. This chain's CDR3 is CASSFIARGHRNEKLFF. CDR3 DNA sequence: TGTGCCAGCAGTTTTATAGCTCGTGGCCATCGTAATGAAAAACTGTTTTTT.

The chain uses TRBV4-1 and TRBJ2-6; 12 bases are a match to TRBD1. The CDR3 runs 19 residues. V shed 1 base and J 0 bases; nucleotides not matched to a gene: 4. CDR1 MGHRA and CDR2 YSYEKL come from the germline V gene. As DNA, the CDR3 is TGCGCCAGCAGCCAAGTCGGGACAGGGGGCGCCTCTGGGGCCAACGTCCTGACTTTC. It translates to CASSQVGTGGASGANVLTF.

With respect to this clone: The junction shows a germline mismatch at one end, possibly a read error. This rearrangement joins TRBV3-1 (or the pseudogene TRBV3-2) to TRBJ1-2; D is uncertain. Germline loops: CDR1 LGHDT, CDR2 YNNKEL (reference sequence). CDR3 length: 13 residues. CDR3 bases: TGTGCCAGCAGCCAAGGGGTGGCAGGCCCGGGGTGTTTC. This gives the protein CASSQGVAGPGCF.

This chain uses TRBV7-9 with TRBJ1-5, with unresolved D. The V gene's germline CDR1 is SEHNR and CDR2 FQNEAQ (reference sequence). V was shortened by 6 bases and J by 7 bases, with 13 bases between the two germline ends. The length of the CDR3 is 13 residues. CDR3 nucleotide sequence: TGTGCCAGCAGTCCCGAGGGTGGGCAGCCCCAGCATTTT. Protein: CASSPEGGQPQHF.

The chain recombines TRBV7-6 with TRBJ2-5, with 9 bases matching TRBD2. With V trimmed by 4 bases and J by 1 base, 4 bases remained unmatched. The germline V gene encodes CDR1 SGHVS and CDR2 FNYEAQ. This CDR3 has 15 residues. For the CDR3, the DNA is TGTGCCAGCAGCTCCTCTAGCGGGGTCCAAGAGACCCAGTACTTC. Its translation is CASSSSSGVQETQYF.

This clone came up a few times. One end of the junction does not line up with germline, which may come from a read error. The chain carries TRBV7-3 and TRBJ1-3; D is perhaps TRBD1 (5 bases). The germline gives CDR1 SGHTA, CDR2 FQGTGA. The CDR3 is made up of 13 amino acids. CDR3 protein: CASSLSPDIPRPF. The CDR3 DNA follows: TGTGCCAGCAGCTTAAGCCCGGACATCCCTCGCCCGTTT.

The sample holds one count of this clone. The V gene is TRBV6-2 or TRBV6-3, the J gene TRBJ2-2; possibly TRBD2 for D (5 bases). The CDR3 spans 13 residues. Germline lookup yields CDR1 MNHEY and CDR2 SVGEGT. Deletions cut 3 bases from V and 4 bases from J, with 6 bases between. For the CDR3, the DNA is TGTGCCAGCAGTTATCGGGGCACCGGGGAGCTGTTTTTT. It is translated as CASSYRGTGELFF.

The chain couples TRBV29-1 to TRBJ2-7; 11 bases fit TRBD2. The CDR3 has 16 residues. The germline gives CDR1 SQVTM, CDR2 ANQGSEA. V lost 4 bases, J lost 3 bases, and 11 bases stayed unmatched. The CDR3 protein is CSVVWLAGGRNYEQYF. CDR3 nucleotides: TGCAGCGTTGTATGGCTAGCGGGAGGCCGTAACTACGAGCAGTACTTC.

The chain is built from TRBV4-1 and TRBJ1-4; D ambiguous. The germline V gene encodes CDR1 MGHRA and CDR2 YSYEKL. V shed 6 bases and J shed 0 bases, with 11 bases lying between them. The CDR3 sequence is 15 residues long. In DNA form, the CDR3 reads TGCGCCAGCAGAGGAGAGGGAGCAACTAATGAAAAACTGTTTTTT. Translated: CASRGEGATNEKLFF.

The chain employs TRBV29-1 and TRBJ1-1; 9 bases align to TRBD1. Germline CDR1 and CDR2: SQVTM and ANQGSEA. Trimming at V came to 3 bases and at J to 1 base, leaving 9 bases not matched to a gene. This CDR3 has 16 residues. The CDR3 loop reads CSVETYRGLSNTEAFF. CDR3 in DNA: TGCAGCGTTGAGACTTACAGGGGGCTCTCGAACACTGAAGCTTTCTTT. The variable domain in full, completed from reference TRBV29-1 and TRBJ1-1, reads SAVISQKPSRDICQRGTSLTIQCQVDSQVTMMFWYRQQPGQSLTLIATANQGSEATYESGFVIDKFPISRPNLTFSTLTVSNMSPEDSSIYLCSVETYRGLSNTEAFFGQGTRLTVV.

The rearrangement uses TRBV7-2 and TRBJ1-6; 8 nucleotides align to TRBD1. V shed 2 bases and J 7 bases; nucleotides not matched to a gene: 7. The CDR3 sequence is 16 residues long. Per the germline V gene, CDR1 is SGHTA and CDR2 is FQGNSA. The CDR3 DNA sequence: TGTGCCAGCAGCTTATTGGCAGGGGGCGGGAATTCACCCCTCCACTTT. It is translated as CASSLLAGGGNSPLHF.

J is TRBJ2-5 and V is TRBV2; 9 bases align to TRBD2. The germline V gene has CDR1 SNHLY and CDR2 FYNNEI. This CDR3 has 18 residues. V dropped 3 bases and J dropped 0; count of bases not matched to a gene: 11. The CDR3 nucleotides read TGTGCCAGCAGTGATAGGGTCTTGGCTAGCGGGGACCAAGAGACCCAGTACTTC. It translates to CASSDRVLASGDQETQYF.

V is TRBV29-1 and J is TRBJ2-3; a weak D match, TRBD2 (6 bases). V was pared by 3 bases and J by 4 bases, with 14 bases between. The germline V gene has CDR1 SQVTM and CDR2 ANQGSEA. The CDR3 is 14 amino acids. The DNA for the CDR3 is TGCAGCGTTGAGGGAGTCGGGGGTCCAGATACGCAGTATTTT. Encoded protein: CSVEGVGGPDTQYF.

The rearrangement links TRBV7-2 to TRBJ2-7, with a possible D match to TRBD2 (6 bases). CDR3 length equals 14 residues. Germline V gene data show CDR1 as SGHTA and CDR2 as FQGNSA. Deletions cut 2 bases from V and 5 bases from J, with 13 bases between. CDR3 amino acids: CASSLFGGFDEQYF. CDR3 in DNA: TGTGCCAGCAGCTTATTTGGAGGGTTCGACGAGCAGTACTTC.

This clone has only one observation. The V call is TRBV6-5, the J call TRBJ2-7; 7 bases fit TRBD2. Germline lookup yields CDR1 MNHEY and CDR2 SVGAGI. V shed 0 bases and J 4 bases; nucleotides not matched to a gene: 6. The CDR3 runs to 15 residues. The CDR3 loop is CASSYSPGGGYEQYF. As DNA, the CDR3 is TGTGCCAGCAGTTACTCTCCGGGGGGAGGGTACGAGCAGTACTTC.

This sequence joins TRBV7-2 and TRBJ1-3; 7 bases line up with TRBD1. Trimming removed 0 bases from V and 0 bases from J; junction bases left unmatched: 2. CDR1 is SGHTA and CDR2 is FQGNSA in the germline V gene. The CDR3 sequence is 16 residues long. The chain's CDR3 is CASSLATGTSGNTIYF. The CDR3 bases are TGTGCCAGCAGCTTAGCGACAGGGACCTCTGGAAACACCATATATTTT.

This clone was detected once. CDR3 in amino acids: CASSPTSGSYNEQFF. CDR3 sequence (DNA): TGCGCCAGCAGTCCGACTAGCGGCTCCTACAATGAGCAGTTCTTC. V and J are TRBV10-1 and TRBJ2-1; 9 bases agree with TRBD2. This CDR3 contains 15 residues. Germline V gene data show CDR1 as WNHNN and CDR2 as SYGVQD (reference sequence). J gave up 0 bases and V 5 bases, and 2 bases lay outside the gene matches.

DNA of the CDR3: TGTGCCAGCAGCTCACGTAGCGGGGGGGTTAGCACAGATACGCAGTATTTT. It is translated as CASSSRSGGVSTDTQYF. The chain has TRBV7-2 and TRBJ2-3, with 11 bases aligning to TRBD2. The CDR3 covers 17 residues. Per the germline V gene, CDR1 is SGHTA and CDR2 is FQGNSA. V lost 4 bases to trimming and J lost 0 bases; unmatched junction nucleotides: 6.

This clone occurred once. V gene TRBV27 combines with J gene TRBJ2-1, with 8 bases matching TRBD2. Unmatched junction bases numbered 4, after V lost 3 bases and J lost 3 bases. The CDR3 spans 15 residues. CDR1 and CDR2 (germline): MNHEY, SMNVEV (reference sequence). CDR3 DNA sequence: TGTGCCAGCAGTTTCGCGGGGGGACGCTACAATGAGCAGTTCTTC. Encoded protein: CASSFAGGRYNEQFF.